This paragraph covers one T cell receptor (beta chain) sequence. Mismatch with germline at one junction end may stem from a read error. These data are taken from a study of blood T cells in healthy people across ages. Primed by a sample-barcoded 5' primer and a J-beta primer mix, a second PCR proceeded for 7 to 11 cycles. MiXCR, run by TCRdb on the 5' RACE reads, gives a single entry per CDR3 protein. The repertoire consists of around 670,000 distinct CDR3 sequences, with about 30% occurring once and the leading ten covering approximately 15%. The germline V gene encodes CDR1 SGHTA and CDR2 FQGTGA. The CDR3 is 13 amino acids.

The sequenced sample was blood. The receptor was isolated from a woman over 75 in good health. This chain connects TRBV7-3 to TRBJ2-4, with 8 positions matching TRBD1. CDR3 protein: CASSWDRPSAQDF. The CDR3 DNA reads TGTGCCAGCAGCTGGGACAGGCCCTCCGCGCAGGACTTC.